This TCR beta chain was identified during a study of cytomegalovirus exposure and HLA in healthy donors. Study overall: Ancestry clustering placed 81% of 300 to 400 genotyped donors in the Caucasian-associated cluster. Regarding the study as a whole: By a later analysis, the bulk of CMV-associated TCR beta chains appeared HLA-restricted. According to the study, 160 or so TCR beta chains were cytomegalovirus-associated. Across donors, sequencing depth was assumed by presence/absence analyses to be roughly uniform.

The V and J ends lost 2 bases and 4 bases, in that order; junction bases with no gene match: 8. The CDR3 length is 16 residues. CDR1 SGHRS and CDR2 YFSETQ come from the germline V gene. PCR amplification relied on 60 Vbeta primers (plus 13 Jbeta primers). Produced via immunoSEQ multiplex PCR; TCRdb's table is partial and in-frame only. This table holds 150,000 to 180,000 clones, 70% to 80% found once. This clone was seen only once. Antigen: not known. Sequenced material: PBMCs. This clonotype was obtained from a young man in good health and CMV-seronegative. The chain joins TRBV5-1 to TRBJ2-5; 10 nucleotides agree with TRBD1. This chain's CDR3 is CASSLNRDRGGETQYF. The CDR3 DNA reads TGCGCCAGCAGCTTAAACCGGGACAGGGGAGGAGAGACCCAGTACTTC.